One sample yielded the 29 T cell receptor beta chains listed below, sequenced in a study of T cell clonality in common variable immunodeficiency. Overall study findings and caveats: Reportedly, TCR beta sequences from common variable immunodeficiency showed fewer deletions and N-nucleotide insertions.

Their cognate antigens are unknown. The assay was immunoSEQ multiplex PCR, and TCRdb's table has in-frame clones only and misses some. In total the sample includes under 35,000 clones, none of them seen once. The sequencing input was peripheral blood mononuclear cells. These receptors originate from a human donor with common variable immunodeficiency.

This clone was counted only a few times. The CDR3 extends 3 residues past the end of the read, so its final part is completed from the germline J gene. The chain carries TRBV6-2 or TRBV6-3 and TRBJ2-3; 7 bases match TRBD2. The CDR3 is made up of 14 amino acids. The ends lost 5 bases at V and 4 bases at J; junction bases unmatched: 6. Per germline, CDR1 MNHEY and CDR2 SVGEGT. CDR3 region: CASSLKRGADTQYF. CDR3 bases read: TGTGCCAGCAGTCTAAAGCGGGGCGCAGATACG.

This clone was seen at least ten times. From the germline J gene comes the end of the CDR3, since the read stops 3 residues before it. This sequence joins TRBV5-1 and TRBJ2-5, with 9 bases matching TRBD1. With V trimmed by 5 bases and J by 0 bases, 5 bases remained unmatched. The CDR3 contains 15 residues. The germline V gene has CDR1 SGHRS and CDR2 YFSETQ. The CDR3 bases that were read are TGCGCCAGCAGGCTGACAGGGGGGTACCAAGAGACC. Its translation is CASRLTGGYQET. The whole CDR3 reads CASRLTGGYQETQYF.

Ten or more counts support this clone. The read ends 3 residues before the CDR3 terminus; that terminus is restored from the germline J gene. The rearrangement links TRBV12-3 or TRBV12-4 to TRBJ2-3, with 11 nucleotides matching TRBD1. The CDR3 totals 14 residues. Losses at the gene ends were 6 bases for V and 8 bases for J; bases not matched to a gene: 7. CDR3 DNA, as far as it was read: TGTGCCAGCAGCCTGGCAGGGACAGGGGGTACG. This encodes CASSLAGTGGT. The whole CDR3 reads CASSLAGTGGTQYF.

In the case of this clone: The CDR3 is cut off 3 residues early in the read; its end comes from the germline J gene. The rearrangement uses TRBV7-9 and TRBJ2-3, with no clear D. CDR1 SEHNR and CDR2 FQNEAQ come from the germline V gene (reference sequence). Between the trimmed V and J ends, which lost 1 base and 0 bases, there was a span of 8 bases. The CDR3 is 15 amino acids. CDR3 bases read: TGTGCCAGCAGCTTAGTGGGCAGTAGCACAGATACG. Protein: CASSLVGSSTDT. The complete CDR3 reads CASSLVGSSTDTQYF.

About this clone: The CDR3 is cut off 3 residues early in the read; its end comes from the germline J gene. V is TRBV2 and J is TRBJ2-7; 8 bases are shared with TRBD1. Germline CDR1 is SNHLY and CDR2 is FYNNEI. This CDR3 is 13 amino acids long. The V segment lost 8 bases and the J segment 0 bases; nucleotides outside the gene matches: 3. CDR3 in amino acids: CASDRGSSYEQYF. The part of the CDR3 DNA that was read is TGTGCCAGCGACAGGGGAAGCTCCTACGAG.

This clone was counted ten times or more. The CDR3 end is not reached by the read, which stops 3 residues before it; the germline J gene fills it in. The J gene is TRBJ2-5, the V gene TRBV30; 9 nucleotides line up with TRBD1. This CDR3 region has 15 residues. Germline V gene sequence: CDR1 GTSNPN, CDR2 SVGIG (reference sequence). Losses at the gene ends were 3 bases for V and 0 bases for J; bases not matched to a gene: 5. The sequenced part of the CDR3 DNA is TGTGCCTGGAGGGGACAGGGACTGTACCAAGAGACC. It codes for CAWRGQGLYQET. The entire CDR3 protein reads CAWRGQGLYQETQYF.

A remark on this clone: The read terminates 3 residues before the CDR3 end, so the remaining end is supplied by the germline J gene. This chain joins TRBV18 and TRBJ1-1, with 8 bases identical to TRBD1. Germline CDR1 and CDR2: KGHSH and LQKENI. With 2 bases clipped from V and 4 bases from J, the junction kept 9 bases outside the gene matches. CDR3 length: 16 amino acids. The covered CDR3 bases are TGTGCCAGCTCACCAGGTTTGGACAGGGTAGGCACTGAA. This codes for CASSPGLDRVGTE. The full CDR3 protein is CASSPGLDRVGTEAFF. Combining the CDR3 with reference TRBV18 and TRBJ1-1 gives the whole variable domain NAGVMQNPRHLVRRRGQEARLRCSPMKGHSHVYWYRQLPEEGLKFMVYLQKENIIDESGMPKERFSAEFPKEGPSILRIQQVVRGDSAAYFCASSPGLDRVGTEAFFGQGTRLTVV.

This clone has a handful of counts. CDR3 residues: CASSQQQSYEQYF. CDR3 DNA, as far as it was read: TGTGCCAGCAGTCAACAGCAATCCTACGAG. The chain uses TRBV7-9 and TRBJ2-7; D is ambiguous. The CDR3 end falls 3 residues outside the read, so it is completed with the germline J gene. Germline CDR1 is SEHNR and CDR2 is FQNEAQ (reference sequence). This CDR3 has 13 amino acids. V was clipped by 6 bases and J by 1 base, with 10 bases between them.

In its sample, this clone was seen a few times. The read ends 3 residues shy of where the CDR3 ends; the end is completed using the germline J gene. The chain recombines TRBV6-2 or TRBV6-3 with TRBJ2-3; D not resolved. The CDR3 runs to 14 residues. Trimming cost V 1 base and J 1 base, with 6 bases left between them. Germline CDR1 and CDR2: MNHEY and SVGEGT. CDR3 DNA, as far as it was read: TGTGCCAGCAGTTACTATCTCCGCACAGATACG. Protein product: CASSYYLRTDT. The full CDR3 protein is CASSYYLRTDTQYF.

This clone was seen at least ten times. The CDR3 extends 3 residues past the end of the read, so its final part is completed from the germline J gene. The chain joins TRBV7-9 to TRBJ1-2; perhaps TRBD1 as D (6 bases). V lost 2 bases to trimming and J lost 4 bases, with 11 bases between them. Germline V lookup: CDR1 SEHNR, CDR2 FQNEAQ (reference sequence). The CDR3 runs to 14 residues. CDR3 region: CASSLLTGIYGYTF. The DNA read from the CDR3 is TGTGCCAGCAGCTTATTAACAGGGATCTATGGC.

The sequenced part of the CDR3 DNA is TGTGCCAGTGTAAAGGGACAGGGGGTCCAGCCC. Amino acid sequence: CASVKGQGVQP. The CDR3, in full, reads CASVKGQGVQPQHF. The chain employs TRBV19 and TRBJ1-5; the match to TRBD1 covers 11 bases. The read stops 3 residues short of the end of the CDR3; the missing end is completed from the germline J gene. CDR3 length: 14 residues. Germline CDR1 reads LNHDA; CDR2 reads SQIVND (reference sequence). V trimming: 8 bases; J trimming: 7 bases; junction bases outside the gene matches: 7.

In its sample, this clone was seen a few times. The sequenced fragment ends 3 residues before the CDR3 boundary, so the rest is inferred from the germline J gene. The V and J genes are TRBV30 and TRBJ2-2; 10 nucleotides align to TRBD2. Germline V gene data show CDR1 as GTSNPN and CDR2 as SVGIG (reference sequence). The CDR3 runs 15 residues. With 2 bases clipped from V and 3 bases from J, the junction kept 3 bases outside the gene matches. CDR3 amino acids: CAWSRTSGYTGELFF. Partial CDR3 DNA: TGTGCCTGGAGTAGGACTAGCGGTTACACCGGGGAG.

Worth noting for this clone: The read falls 3 residues short of the CDR3 end, and the missing part is taken from the germline J gene. V usage is TRBV7-3 and J usage is TRBJ1-2; maybe TRBD1 (6 bases). V lost 6 bases and J lost 6, with 23 bases in between. Germline values: CDR1 SGHTA, CDR2 FQGTGA. This CDR3 has 16 amino acids. CDR3 DNA (partial): TGTGCCAGCAGGCCTCATTTAAACAGGGTTTTGGATGGC. It encodes CASRPHLNRVLDG. The whole CDR3 protein reads CASRPHLNRVLDGYTF.

Notes on this clone: The read halts 3 residues ahead of the CDR3 end, with the missing end drawn from the germline J gene. The chain recombines TRBV18 with TRBJ2-3; D unresolved. Germline CDR1 is KGHSH and CDR2 is LQKENI. The ends were cut back, 2 bases at V and 4 bases at J, with 7 bases in the middle. The CDR3 extends over 13 amino acids. The CDR3 is CASSPVKADTQYF. CDR3 DNA, as far as it was read: TGTGCCAGCTCACCAGTTAAGGCAGATACG.

This clone was seen only a few times. The read gets to within 3 residues of the CDR3 end, and the germline J gene fills in the rest. The gene calls are TRBV7-9 and TRBJ2-1; D may be TRBD1 (6 bases). The germline gives CDR1 SEHNR, CDR2 FQNEAQ (reference sequence). The ends were cut back, 3 bases at V and 8 bases at J, with 14 bases in the middle. The CDR3 loop spans 14 amino acids. Incomplete CDR3 DNA: TGTGCCAGCAGCTTCGTGGGGGCCGTAGATGAG. It translates to CASSFVGAVDE. The full CDR3 protein is CASSFVGAVDEQFF.

This clone was seen a handful of times. The read is 3 residues too short to cover the CDR3 end, so that end is filled in from the germline J gene. The V gene is TRBV5-1, the J gene TRBJ1-5, with D tentatively TRBD1 (6 bases). The length of the CDR3 is 15 residues. The germline CDR1 and CDR2 sequences are SGHRS and YFSETQ. The V gene lost 0 bases and the J gene lost 4 bases, with 11 bases spanning the gap. The part of the CDR3 DNA that was read is TGCGCCAGCAGCTTGGGTGACAGGAGTAATCAGCCC. Translation gives CASSLGDRSNQP. The whole CDR3 protein is CASSLGDRSNQPQHF.

This clone ranks as medium-sized. The CDR3 end is not reached by the read, which stops 3 residues before it; the germline J gene fills it in. The genes are TRBV14 and TRBJ1-1; tentative D call: TRBD1 (6 bases). From germline, CDR1 is SGHDN and CDR2 FVKESK. Trimming shortened V by 4 bases and J by 1 base, and 13 bases separated the two germline ends. CDR3 length equals 15 residues. CDR3 DNA, as far as it was read: TGTGCCAGCAGCCGCTACATGACAGGGAACACTGAA. Translating it yields CASSRYMTGNTE. The CDR3 as a whole reads CASSRYMTGNTEAFF.

As regards this clone: The read ends 3 residues shy of where the CDR3 ends; the end is completed using the germline J gene. This chain links TRBV2 with TRBJ2-7; TRBD1 aligns across 7 bases. In germline, CDR1 is SNHLY, CDR2 FYNNEI. The CDR3 runs 14 residues. V shed 2 bases, J shed 4 bases, and the junction held 5 bases outside the gene matches. CDR3 sequence: CASSETRGQYEQYF. The sequenced part of the CDR3 DNA is TGTGCCAGCAGTGAAACAAGGGGGCAGTACGAG.

About this clone itself: Read data end 3 residues before the CDR3 end; the end is taken from the germline J gene. The sample carries other DNA sequences with the same CDR3. The chain is built from TRBV7-3 and TRBJ2-3; TRBD2 aligns across 8 bases. There are 15 residues in the CDR3. V lost 0 bases and J lost 4; bases outside the gene matches: 3. Germline assignment: CDR1 SGHTA and CDR2 FQGTGA. The CDR3 DNA, read in part, is TGTGCCAGCAGCTTAACGTTCGGGGGGGCAGATACG. It translates to CASSLTFGGADT. The full-length CDR3 reads as CASSLTFGGADTQYF.

This clone has more than one count but fewer than ten. Read data end 3 residues before the CDR3 end; the end is taken from the germline J gene. This chain connects TRBV5-4 to TRBJ2-7, with D perhaps matching TRBD1 (6 bases). Germline assignment: CDR1 SGHNT and CDR2 YYREEE (reference sequence). This CDR3 is 13 amino acids long. The V gene lost 4 bases and the J gene lost 3 bases, with 11 bases spanning the gap. The CDR3 DNA, read in part, is TGTGCCAGCAGCCAGGACAGCCTCTACGAG. Translation gives CASSQDSLYE. The full CDR3 is CASSQDSLYEQYF.

The table lists this clone with many counts. The read finishes 3 residues shy of the CDR3 end, and the germline J gene is used to complete it. The chain is built from TRBV7-3 and TRBJ2-5; 9 nucleotides agree with TRBD2. The V segment lost 4 bases and the J segment 4 bases; nucleotides outside the gene matches: 7. Looked up from germline, CDR1 is SGHTA and CDR2 is FQGTGA. The CDR3 extends over 15 amino acids. The CDR3 bases that were read are TGTGCCAGCAGCTGGAGCGGGGGGCATAGAGAGACC. This translates into CASSWSGGHRET. The whole CDR3 sequence reads CASSWSGGHRETQYF.

This clone was observed a handful of times. The part of the CDR3 DNA that was read is TGCGCCAGCAGCCATGACAGGGACTACGAG. Protein sequence: CASSHDRDYE. The entire CDR3 sequence reads CASSHDRDYEQYF. The chain uses TRBV5-1 and TRBJ2-7; 7 nucleotides agree with TRBD1. Coverage ceases 3 residues before the CDR3 finishes, and the germline J gene fills in the end. The CDR3 loop spans 13 amino acids. Looked up from germline, CDR1 is SGHRS and CDR2 is YFSETQ. With 4 bases clipped from V and 3 bases from J, the junction kept 4 bases outside the gene matches.

The table lists this clone with a few counts. The read finishes 3 residues shy of the CDR3 end, and the germline J gene is used to complete it. The chain joins TRBV30 to TRBJ1-5; the D is unclear. CDR3 length: 13 residues. Trimming cost V 3 bases and J 4 bases, with 10 bases left between them. Germline CDR1 GTSNPN, CDR2 SVGIG (reference sequence). Partial CDR3 DNA: TGTGCCTGGAGATCTTCGGGGAATCAGCCC. It translates to CAWRSSGNQP. The whole CDR3 protein is CAWRSSGNQPQHF.

Note on this clone: From the germline J gene comes the end of the CDR3, since the read stops 3 residues before it. This chain links TRBV5-1 with TRBJ2-1, with 8 bases that match TRBD1. The CDR3 loop spans 16 amino acids. V was pared by 4 bases and J by 2 bases, with 8 bases of the junction left unmatched. Germline values: CDR1 SGHRS, CDR2 YFSETQ. CDR3 DNA, as far as it was read: TGCGCCAGCAGCCTTACAACAGGGGGTGCCTACAATGAG. Translated: CASSLTTGGAYNE. In full, the CDR3 reads CASSLTTGGAYNEQFF.

As to this clone: The read comes to an end 3 residues before the CDR3 does, leaving the germline J gene to fill in the end. The chain is built from TRBV19 and TRBJ1-3; no clear D gene. The V end was cut by 6 bases, the J end by 0 bases, with 12 bases between. CDR3 size: 15 residues. CDR1 is LNHDA, CDR2 SQIVND, per germline (reference sequence). The CDR3 spells CASSPGVRSGNTIYF. The covered CDR3 bases are TGTGCCAGTAGCCCCGGGGTTCGCTCTGGAAACACC.

This clone appeared many times. The read terminates 3 residues ahead of where the CDR3 ends, so the germline J gene completes it. V usage is TRBV6-2 or TRBV6-3 and J usage is TRBJ2-5; 8 bases fit TRBD1. Germline V gives CDR1 MNHEY, CDR2 SVGEGT. The CDR3 has 15 residues. Trimming at V came to 8 bases and at J to 4 bases, leaving 12 bases not matched to a gene. The CDR3 spells CASRENRGTTETQYF. Incomplete CDR3 DNA: TGTGCCAGCCGGGAGAACAGGGGGACGACAGAGACC.

This clone showed up many times. Read data end 3 residues before the CDR3 end; the end is taken from the germline J gene. This sequence joins TRBV5-1 and TRBJ2-7; 8 bases agree with TRBD1. The V gene's germline CDR1 is SGHRS and CDR2 YFSETQ. The CDR3 runs 15 residues. The V and J ends lost 3 bases and 5 bases, in that order; junction bases with no gene match: 10. CDR3 in amino acids: CASSWTGNPRDEQYF. CDR3 DNA, as far as it was read: TGCGCCAGCAGCTGGACAGGGAACCCAAGAGACGAG.

Many counts were recorded for this clone. Coverage ceases 3 residues before the CDR3 finishes, and the germline J gene fills in the end. The rearrangement uses TRBV10-3 and TRBJ1-2; D uncertain. There are 14 residues in the CDR3. Trimming pared 4 bases from V and 3 bases from J, leaving 12 bases between. CDR1 is ENHRY and CDR2 is SYGVKD in the germline V gene. The sequenced part of the CDR3 DNA is TGTGCCATCAGTGTCCCGGGGTCGGACTATGGC. It is translated as CAISVPGSDYG. The full CDR3 reads CAISVPGSDYGYTF.

This clone was seen more than once but under ten times. The read comes to an end 3 residues before the CDR3 does, leaving the germline J gene to fill in the end. The chain recombines TRBV18 with TRBJ1-1; the D is unclear. The CDR3 runs 14 residues. The germline V gene encodes CDR1 KGHSH and CDR2 LQKENI. V shed 4 bases and J shed 0 bases, with 9 bases lying between them. The part of the CDR3 DNA that was read is TGTGCCAGCTCACAGACACTTATGAACACTGAA. Amino acid sequence: CASSQTLMNTE. The entire CDR3 protein reads CASSQTLMNTEAFF.